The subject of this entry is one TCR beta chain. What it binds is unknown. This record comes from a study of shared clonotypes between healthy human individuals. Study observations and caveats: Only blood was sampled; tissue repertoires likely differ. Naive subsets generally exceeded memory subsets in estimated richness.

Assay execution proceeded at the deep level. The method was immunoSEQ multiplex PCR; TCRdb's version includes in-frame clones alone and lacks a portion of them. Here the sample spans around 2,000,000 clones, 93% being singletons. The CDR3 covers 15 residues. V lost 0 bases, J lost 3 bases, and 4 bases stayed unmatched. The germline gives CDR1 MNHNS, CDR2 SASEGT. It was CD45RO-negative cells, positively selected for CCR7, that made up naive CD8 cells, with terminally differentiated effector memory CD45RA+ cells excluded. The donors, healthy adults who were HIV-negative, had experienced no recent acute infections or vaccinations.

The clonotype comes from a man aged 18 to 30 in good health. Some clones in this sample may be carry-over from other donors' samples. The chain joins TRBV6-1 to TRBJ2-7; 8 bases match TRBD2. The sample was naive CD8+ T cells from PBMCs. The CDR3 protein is CASSEALAGYYEQYF. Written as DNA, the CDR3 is TGTGCCAGCAGTGAAGCCCTAGCGGGTTACTACGAGCAGTACTTC.